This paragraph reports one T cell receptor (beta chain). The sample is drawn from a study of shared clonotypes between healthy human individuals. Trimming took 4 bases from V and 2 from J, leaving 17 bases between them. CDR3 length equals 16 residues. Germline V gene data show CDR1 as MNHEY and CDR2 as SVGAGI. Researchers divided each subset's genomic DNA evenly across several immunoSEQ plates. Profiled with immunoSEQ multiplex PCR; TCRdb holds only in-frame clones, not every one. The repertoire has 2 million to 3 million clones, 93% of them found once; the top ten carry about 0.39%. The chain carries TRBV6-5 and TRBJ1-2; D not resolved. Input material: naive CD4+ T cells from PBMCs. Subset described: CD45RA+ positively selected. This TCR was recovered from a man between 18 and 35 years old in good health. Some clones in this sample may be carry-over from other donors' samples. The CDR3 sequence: CASSFLVGQTNYGYTF. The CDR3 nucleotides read TGTGCCAGCAGTTTCCTCGTTGGGCAGACCAACTATGGCTACACCTTC.